These 19 T cell receptor beta chains came from one sample sequenced in a study of T cells in Graves' hyperthyroidism and ophthalmopathy. Authors of the study amplified TCR beta CDR3 regions from RNA transcripts. Researchers ran a first-round RT-PCR on the TCR CDR3 using the HTBI primer set. TCRdb ran MiXCR on the multiplex PCR reads and lists one entry per CDR3 protein. The sample holds about 410,000 distinct CDR3 sequences; around 13% are singletons and the top ten take less than 20%. Sequenced sample: blood. These receptors were taken from a woman under 40 with Graves' ophthalmopathy.

V is TRBV6-6 and J is TRBJ1-4; 9 bases match TRBD1. Germline loops: CDR1 MNHNY, CDR2 SVGAGI (reference sequence). J was trimmed by 4 bases and V by 4 bases; bases with no gene match: 4. The CDR3 is 15 amino acids. CDR3 loop: CASSFGQGYNEKLFF. The DNA for the CDR3 is TGTGCCAGCAGTTTCGGACAGGGGTATAATGAAAAACTGTTTTTT.

This clonotype has a count of ten or more. This rearrangement joins TRBV7-8 to TRBJ2-7; a possible D gene is TRBD2 (6 bases). CDR3 length: 19 residues. CDR1 is SGHVS, CDR2 FQNEAQ, per germline. Between the trimmed V and J ends, which lost 0 bases and 7 bases, there was a span of 28 bases. The CDR3 DNA sequence: TGTGCCAGCAGCTTAGCGGCGGTGGAGGGCCTTCACCTGCTCAGGGAGCAGTACTTC. This gives the protein CASSLAAVEGLHLLREQYF.

This clonotype appeared many times. The chain has TRBV3-1 and TRBJ2-3, with TRBD2 as a possible D gene (5 bases). This CDR3 has 15 residues. The V end was cut by 1 base, the J end by 4 bases, with 12 bases between. Germline CDR1 is LGHDT and CDR2 is YNNKEL (reference sequence). The CDR3 loop reads CASSQVSVGADTQYF. CDR3 in DNA: TGTGCCAGCAGCCAAGTTAGCGTTGGGGCAGATACGCAGTATTTT.

This clonotype has just a few counts. The chain couples TRBV28 to TRBJ2-5; 8 nucleotides line up with TRBD2. Unmatched junction bases numbered 13, after V lost 4 bases and J lost 9 bases. This CDR3 is 15 amino acids long. CDR1 and CDR2 (germline): MDHEN, SYDVKM. The CDR3 is CASSSDRGGGEAQYF. For the CDR3, the DNA is TGTGCCAGCAGTTCCGATCGGGGGGGCGGGGAGGCCCAGTACTTC.

This clonotype was seen many times. The V and J genes are TRBV28 and TRBJ1-1; 12 positions agree with TRBD1. Germline loops: CDR1 MDHEN, CDR2 SYDVKM. The V gene end was trimmed by 6 bases and the J gene end by 3 bases; junction bases not matched to a gene: 8. The CDR3 consists of 16 residues. CDR3 sequence reads: CASRLGTGGSYTEAFF. CDR3 nucleotide sequence: TGTGCCAGCAGACTAGGGACAGGGGGCTCTTACACTGAAGCTTTCTTT.

This clonotype was counted many times. V usage is TRBV11-3 and J usage is TRBJ1-2; 7 bases map to TRBD1. Germline CDR1 SGHNT, CDR2 YENEEA. This CDR3 region has 15 residues. J was trimmed by 5 bases and V by 5 bases; bases with no gene match: 11. Here the CDR3 DNA reads TGTGCCAGCAGCCCTCGGGACAGCAGATCTTATGGCTACACCTTC. It codes for CASSPRDSRSYGYTF.

In this sample, this clonotype turned up many times. The CDR3 nucleotides are TGTGCCAGCAGGGATCCGGGACAACCGAACACTGAAGCTTTCTTT. Protein: CASRDPGQPNTEAFF. V usage is TRBV6-2 or TRBV6-3 and J usage is TRBJ1-1; D is perhaps TRBD1 (6 bases). The CDR3 length is 15 residues. Germline V gene lookup returns CDR1 MNHEY and CDR2 SVGEGT. The germline V and J ends were trimmed by 6 bases and 1 base, with 15 bases remaining between them.

This clonotype was counted between two and nine times. The V call is TRBV10-3, the J call TRBJ2-2, with 8 bases aligning to TRBD1. The CDR3 loop spans 15 amino acids. Germline V gene data show CDR1 as ENHRY and CDR2 as SYGVKD. Germline trimming cut 6 bases from V and 5 bases from J; bases unmatched to any gene: 8. DNA for the CDR3: TGTGCCATCAGGGGACAGGAGAGGTATACCGGGGAGCTGTTTTTT. As protein: CAIRGQERYTGELFF.

To note about this clonotype: A much bigger clone sits one base away, suggesting this may be a read error. This chain uses TRBV7-3 with TRBJ1-5; TRBD1 matches 9 bases. CDR3 length: 18 amino acids. The ends lost 1 base at V and 7 bases at J; junction bases unmatched: 14. Germline lookup yields CDR1 SGHTA and CDR2 FQGTGA. The CDR3 DNA sequence: TGTGCCAGCAGCTTAATCCGCCGGGACAGGGTAAAAGGACAGCCCCAGCATTTT. Translating gives CASSLIRRDRVKGQPQHF.

In this sample, this clonotype turned up many times. The CDR3 coding sequence is TGTGCCAGCAGATCGCGACCCAGGGGGCTTGGGCAGTACTTC. It is translated as CASRSRPRGLGQYF. This sequence joins TRBV13 and TRBJ2-7, with TRBD1 matching over 8 bases. The CDR3 runs to 14 residues. Germline V gene sequence: CDR1 PRHDT, CDR2 FYEKMQ (reference sequence). The V segment lost 6 bases and the J segment 9 bases; nucleotides outside the gene matches: 13.

This clonotype was picked up a small number of times. CDR3 in DNA: TGCGCCAGCAGCCAAGAGTTGGCAGGGGGAGCTTTCTTT. Translation gives CASSQELAGGAFF. The chain couples TRBV4-1 to TRBJ1-1; 7 bases align to TRBD1. J gave up 10 bases and V 0 bases, and 5 bases lay outside the gene matches. This CDR3 contains 13 residues. The germline V gene encodes CDR1 MGHRA and CDR2 YSYEKL.

Points on this clonotype: This may arise from a read error, as a much more abundant clone is one base away. The chain has TRBV18 and TRBJ2-1, with unresolved D. V lost 5 bases, J lost 0 bases, and 11 bases lay in between. This CDR3 has 15 residues. From germline, CDR1 is KGHSH and CDR2 LQKENI. CDR3 region: CASSSAKTSYNEQFF. In nucleotides, the CDR3 is TGTGCCAGCTCATCAGCCAAAACCTCCTACAATGAGCAGTTCTTC.

This clonotype showed up many times. The chain carries TRBV6-1 and TRBJ1-5; D unclear. Trimming took 1 base from V and 0 from J, leaving 7 bases between them. Germline CDR1 MNHNS, CDR2 SASEGT. The CDR3 extends over 15 amino acids. Here the CDR3 DNA reads TGTGCCAGCAGTGAAGGGCAGAATAGCAATCAGCCCCAGCATTTT. This gives the protein CASSEGQNSNQPQHF.

This clonotype was detected ten times or more. CDR3 DNA: TGCAGCGTCCCCAGGGGACAGGGGAAAGCTTTCTTT. Protein sequence: CSVPRGQGKAFF. This chain links TRBV29-1 with TRBJ1-1; 10 bases align to TRBD1. Germline V gene data show CDR1 as SQVTM and CDR2 as ANQGSEA. The CDR3 consists of 12 residues. Losses at the gene ends were 6 bases for V and 9 bases for J; bases not matched to a gene: 7. Variable domain in full (rest from reference TRBV29-1 and TRBJ1-1): SAVISQKPSRDICQRGTSLTIQCQVDSQVTMMFWYRQQPGQSLTLIATANQGSEATYESGFVIDKFPISRPNLTFSTLTVSNMSPEDSSIYLCSVPRGQGKAFFGQGTRLTVV.

V usage is TRBV6-2 or TRBV6-3 and J usage is TRBJ1-3, with TRBD1 identical over 8 bases. Per germline, CDR1 MNHEY and CDR2 SVGEGT. J gave up 9 bases and V 5 bases, and 15 bases lay outside the gene matches. This CDR3 contains 16 residues. In DNA, the CDR3 is TGTGCCAGCAGTCGACGGGCCGGGACAGGTTTTGGCACCATATATTTT. Translating it yields CASSRRAGTGFGTIYF.

The genes are TRBV6-1 and TRBJ2-2; TRBD2 is a possible D gene (5 bases). Trimming cost V 5 bases and J 3 bases, with 16 bases left between them. Germline CDR1 MNHNS, CDR2 SASEGT. CDR3 length: 16 amino acids. The DNA of the CDR3 is TGTGCCAGCAGTTCCCGCGCAGGAGGCTACACCGGGGAGCTGTTTTTT. Amino acid sequence: CASSSRAGGYTGELFF.

At least ten counts were recorded for this clonotype. The chain combines TRBV5-1 with TRBJ2-2, with a tentative D call TRBD2 (6 bases). CDR3 length: 16 residues. V gave up 4 bases and J gave up 2 bases, with 15 bases separating them. Germline lookup yields CDR1 SGHRS and CDR2 YFSETQ. CDR3 loop: CASSPGLRPNTGELFF. CDR3 sequence (DNA): TGCGCCAGCAGCCCGGGACTTAGACCTAACACCGGGGAGCTGTTTTTT. Drawing the rest from reference TRBV5-1 and TRBJ2-2, the complete variable domain is KAGVTQTPRYLIKTRGQQVTLSCSPISGHRSVSWYQQTPGQGLQFLFEYFSETQRNKGNFPGRFSGRQFSNSRSEMNVSTLELGDSALYLCASSPGLRPNTGELFFGEGSRLTVL.

This clonotype was observed at least ten times. This chain connects TRBV12-5 to TRBJ2-5, with a weak D call TRBD2 (6 bases). This CDR3 region has 16 residues. The germline CDR1 and CDR2 sequences are LGHNT and FRNRAP. V dropped 6 bases and J dropped 5 bases, with 22 bases sitting between them. The CDR3 loop is CASGPLMGGVRETQYF. The CDR3, as DNA: TGTGCTAGTGGGCCCCTAATGGGCGGGGTCCGGGAGACCCAGTACTTC.

This clonotype was recorded at least ten times. The chain has TRBV12-3 or TRBV12-4 and TRBJ1-3, with a weak D call TRBD1 (5 bases). V dropped 5 bases and J dropped 2 bases, with 13 bases sitting between them. This CDR3 is 15 amino acids long. The CDR3 nucleotides are TGTGCCAGCAGTACCCCGGGGGGGACTGGAAACACCATATATTTT. Translation: CASSTPGGTGNTIYF.